One and the same sample provided the 16 T cell receptor beta chains below, sequenced in a study of blood T cells in healthy people across ages. PCR was performed a second time for about 7 to 12 cycles using a sample-barcoded 5' primer and a J-beta primer mix. In TCRdb, the 5' RACE reads were re-called with MiXCR into one record per CDR3 protein. The sample has about 1.7 million distinct CDR3 sequences; 28% are singletons. Specimen: blood. The source is a woman aged 25 to 39 in good health.

The chain combines TRBV7-3 with TRBJ2-3; D is uncertain. The V gene lost 5 bases and the J gene lost 5 bases, with 14 bases spanning the gap. CDR3 length equals 14 residues. Germline assignment: CDR1 SGHTA and CDR2 FQGTGA. DNA of the CDR3: TGTGCCAGCAGCCCCGGGCTCTGGCAAGATACGCAGTATTTT. Protein sequence: CASSPGLWQDTQYF.

The chain employs TRBV19 and TRBJ2-3; D remains unclear. The germline CDR1 and CDR2 sequences are LNHDA and SQIVND (reference sequence). V lost 3 bases and J lost 2, with 9 bases in between. There are 14 residues in the CDR3. The CDR3 loop is CASSIRPDTDTQYF. CDR3 sequence (DNA): TGTGCCAGTAGTATTCGCCCTGACACAGATACGCAGTATTTT.

The chain uses TRBV7-9 and TRBJ1-2; D gene ambiguous. The germline V gene encodes CDR1 SEHNR and CDR2 FQNEAQ (reference sequence). Trimming left V 4 bases short and J 8 bases short, with 11 bases between. The CDR3 has 12 amino acids. The CDR3 region is CASSSTGMGYTF. CDR3 nucleotides: TGTGCCAGCAGCTCCACGGGGATGGGCTACACCTTC.

This clonotype was observed many times. V is TRBV5-1 and J is TRBJ2-1; 11 nucleotides align to TRBD2. Germline CDR1 is SGHRS and CDR2 is YFSETQ. The CDR3 is 17 amino acids. The ends lost 5 bases at V and 0 bases at J; junction bases unmatched: 7. The CDR3 reads CASSRLAGGSSYNEQFF. For the CDR3, the DNA is TGCGCCAGCAGTCGGCTAGCGGGGGGTAGCTCCTACAATGAGCAGTTCTTC.

The chain recombines TRBV12-3 or TRBV12-4 with TRBJ2-3; no clear D. This CDR3 spans 14 amino acids. Trimming pared 4 bases from V and 1 base from J, leaving 9 bases between. The CDR3 DNA sequence: TGTGCCAGCAGTTCTTTGAAAGGCACAGATACGCAGTATTTT. Its protein product is CASSSLKGTDTQYF.

Note on this clonotype: This may stem from a read error, because a much larger clone lies one nucleotide away. The gene calls are TRBV20-1 and TRBJ2-7, with a tentative D call TRBD2 (6 bases). This CDR3 region has 14 residues. The germline V gene has CDR1 DFQATT and CDR2 SNEGSKA (reference sequence). V was shortened by 5 bases and J by 1 base, with 15 bases between the two germline ends. The CDR3 region has the DNA TGCAGTGCTGGAGTTCCGGGGGAGTCCTACGAGCAGTACTTC. Translating it yields CSAGVPGESYEQYF.

V and J are TRBV27 and TRBJ2-1; D unresolved. V shed 2 bases and J shed 9 bases, with 20 bases lying between them. The CDR3 extends over 16 amino acids. Germline V lookup: CDR1 MNHEY, CDR2 SMNVEV (reference sequence). CDR3 residues: CASSLPPPGGRGEQFF. CDR3 coding DNA: TGTGCCAGCAGTTTACCCCCTCCCGGTGGCCGTGGTGAGCAGTTCTTC.

The rearrangement links TRBV5-1 to TRBJ1-2; a possible D gene is TRBD1 (5 bases). Germline lookup yields CDR1 SGHRS and CDR2 YFSETQ. CDR3 size: 15 residues. The germline V and J ends were trimmed by 2 bases and 1 base, with 12 bases remaining between them. CDR3 sequence (DNA): TGCGCCAGCAGCTTTACTTCCGGGGGTAACTATGGCTACACCTTC. Its translation: CASSFTSGGNYGYTF.

The rearrangement uses TRBV18 and TRBJ2-7, with 8 nucleotides matching TRBD2. This CDR3 spans 14 amino acids. V dropped 3 bases and J dropped 2; count of bases not matched to a gene: 3. The germline CDR1 and CDR2 sequences are KGHSH and LQKENI. CDR3 in DNA: TGTGCCAGCTCACCCCAGCGGGAGACCTACGAGCAGTACTTC. Translation: CASSPQRETYEQYF.

Note on this clonotype: This may be a read error, as it is one base from a much larger clone. V and J are TRBV2 and TRBJ2-7; a weak D match, TRBD2 (5 bases). This CDR3 spans 15 amino acids. Germline CDR1 is SNHLY and CDR2 is FYNNEI. The germline V and J ends were trimmed by 3 bases and 5 bases, with 17 bases remaining between them. CDR3 in amino acids: CASSEEELVRNEQYF. In DNA form, the CDR3 reads TGTGCCAGCAGTGAGGAGGAACTAGTAAGGAACGAGCAGTACTTC.

V usage is TRBV20-1 and J usage is TRBJ2-5; TRBD2 might be the D (6 bases). The assigned J gene may be wrong: the sequence end matches TRBJ2-7 better. CDR1 DFQATT and CDR2 SNEGSKA come from the germline V gene (reference sequence). The length of the CDR3 is 14 residues. The CDR3 region is CSARRPGESYEQYF. Here the CDR3 DNA reads TGCAGTGCTAGACGTCCGGGGGAATCCTACGAGCAGTACTTC.

This chain connects TRBV2 to TRBJ2-7; D is unclear. The CDR3 spans 13 residues. Germline-derived CDR1 and CDR2 are SNHLY and FYNNEI. Trimming pared 6 bases from V and 7 bases from J, leaving 16 bases between. CDR3 sequence: CASRRDGSREQYF. Here the CDR3 DNA reads TGTGCCAGCAGGAGAGACGGATCCCGGGAGCAGTACTTC.

This clonotype was seen many times. CDR3 nucleotide sequence: TGTGCCATCAGTGAAGGCCGGAGCCAAGAGACCCAGTACTTC. It encodes CAISEGRSQETQYF. The gene calls are TRBV10-3 and TRBJ2-5; D gene uncertain. This CDR3 contains 14 residues. Trimming took 3 bases from V and 1 from J, leaving 9 bases between them. The germline V gene has CDR1 ENHRY and CDR2 SYGVKD.

The J gene is TRBJ2-6, the V gene TRBV20-1, with D possibly being TRBD2 (6 bases). Trimming left V 3 bases short and J 0 bases short, with 12 bases between. Per germline, CDR1 DFQATT and CDR2 SNEGSKA (reference sequence). The CDR3 spans 16 residues. In DNA, the CDR3 is TGCAGTGCTAGGCCCGGGGGAGACTCTGGGGCCAACGTCCTGACTTTC. It specifies CSARPGGDSGANVLTF.

The chain is built from TRBV20-1 and TRBJ2-5, with a tentative D call TRBD2 (6 bases). The CDR3 loop spans 14 amino acids. The germline V and J ends were trimmed by 3 bases and 4 bases, with 15 bases remaining between them. CDR1 and CDR2 (germline): DFQATT, SNEGSKA (reference sequence). CDR3 bases: TGCAGTGCTAGTAGCCCTTTGGGGGGAGAGACCCAGTACTTC. Residues: CSASSPLGGETQYF.

This clonotype was counted a few times. J is TRBJ1-5 and V is TRBV20-1; weak D call: TRBD1 (5 bases). V shed 6 bases and J shed 1 base, with 16 bases lying between them. Germline assignment: CDR1 DFQATT and CDR2 SNEGSKA (reference sequence). The CDR3 has 15 residues. CDR3 nucleotides: TGCAGTGCGACCGGGGGGGGAGGGAGCAATCAGCCCCAGCATTTT. As protein: CSATGGGGSNQPQHF.